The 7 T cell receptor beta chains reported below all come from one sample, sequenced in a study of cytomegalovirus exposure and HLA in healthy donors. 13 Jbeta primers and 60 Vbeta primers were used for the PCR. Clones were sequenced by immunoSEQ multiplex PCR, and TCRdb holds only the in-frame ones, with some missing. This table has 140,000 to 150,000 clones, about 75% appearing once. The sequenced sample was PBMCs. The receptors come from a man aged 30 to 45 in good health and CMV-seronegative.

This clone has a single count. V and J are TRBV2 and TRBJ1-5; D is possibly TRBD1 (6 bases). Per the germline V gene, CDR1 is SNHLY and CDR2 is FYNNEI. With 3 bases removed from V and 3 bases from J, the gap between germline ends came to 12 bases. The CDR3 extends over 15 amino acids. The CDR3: CASSDTGQSNQPQHF. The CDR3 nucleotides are TGTGCCAGCAGTGATACTGGACAGTCCAATCAGCCCCAGCATTTT.

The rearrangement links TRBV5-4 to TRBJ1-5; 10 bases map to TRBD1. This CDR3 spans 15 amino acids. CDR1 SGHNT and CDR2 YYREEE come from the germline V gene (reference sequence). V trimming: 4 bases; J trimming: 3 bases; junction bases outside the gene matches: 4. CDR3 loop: CASSPGTGVNQPQHF. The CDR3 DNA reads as TGTGCCAGCAGCCCCGGGACAGGGGTCAATCAGCCCCAGCATTTT. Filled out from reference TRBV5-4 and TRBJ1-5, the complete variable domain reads ETGVTQSPTHLIKTRGQQVTLRCSSQSGHNTVSWYQQALGQGPQFIFQYYREEENGRGNFPPRFSGLQFPNYSSELNVNALELDDSALYLCASSPGTGVNQPQHFGDGTRLSIL.

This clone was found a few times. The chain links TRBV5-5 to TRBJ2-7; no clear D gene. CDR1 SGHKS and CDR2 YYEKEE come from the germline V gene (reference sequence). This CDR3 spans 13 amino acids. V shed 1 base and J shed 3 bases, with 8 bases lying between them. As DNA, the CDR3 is TGTGCCAGCAGCTTGTCCCCCAGCTACGAGCAGTACTTC. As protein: CASSLSPSYEQYF.

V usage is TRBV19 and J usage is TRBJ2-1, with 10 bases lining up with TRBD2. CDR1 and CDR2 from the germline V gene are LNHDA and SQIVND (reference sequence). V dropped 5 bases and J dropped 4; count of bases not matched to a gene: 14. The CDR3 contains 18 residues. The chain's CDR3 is CASSDSFEAGGEYNEQFF. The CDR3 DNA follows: TGTGCCAGTAGTGACAGTTTTGAAGCGGGGGGGGAGTACAATGAGCAGTTCTTC.

The CDR3 loop reads CAWSLKDGQYRDLRGDSQPQHF. CDR3 sequence (DNA): TGTGCCTGGAGTCTAAAGGACGGCCAATACCGGGACCTTCGAGGGGACTCTCAGCCCCAGCATTTT. The V gene is TRBV30, the J gene TRBJ1-5; D perhaps matches TRBD1 (5 bases). Germline V gene data show CDR1 as GTSNPN and CDR2 as SVGIG (reference sequence). The CDR3 contains 22 residues. V was cut by 2 bases and J by 6 bases, with 38 bases left in between.

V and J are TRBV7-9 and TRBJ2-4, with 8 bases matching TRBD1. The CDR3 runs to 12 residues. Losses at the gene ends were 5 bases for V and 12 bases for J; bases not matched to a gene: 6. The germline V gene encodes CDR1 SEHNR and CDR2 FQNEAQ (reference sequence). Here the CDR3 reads CASSTLTGDQYF. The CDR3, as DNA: TGTGCCAGCAGCACCCTGACAGGGGATCAGTACTTC.

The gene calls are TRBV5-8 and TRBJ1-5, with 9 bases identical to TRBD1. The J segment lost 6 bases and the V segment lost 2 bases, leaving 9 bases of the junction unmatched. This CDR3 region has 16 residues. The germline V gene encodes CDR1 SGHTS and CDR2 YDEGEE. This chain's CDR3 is CASSFLDTGGSQPQHF. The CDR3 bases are TGTGCCAGCAGCTTCCTAGACACAGGGGGCAGTCAGCCCCAGCATTTT.